The 28 T cell receptor beta chains listed next were all sequenced from one sample in a study of cytomegalovirus exposure and HLA in healthy donors. Primers included in the PCR were 60 Vbeta and 13 Jbeta primers. The data were produced by immunoSEQ multiplex PCR, yet TCRdb's version contains in-frame clones alone and is incomplete. Among 100,000 to 150,000 clones listed, 75% to 85% were seen once. Sequencing was done on a sample of PBMCs. These receptors all come from a man younger than 40 in good health and CMV-seropositive.

The chain carries TRBV2 and TRBJ1-5; 7 bases are a match to TRBD1. V shed 4 bases, J shed 2 bases, and the junction held 5 bases outside the gene matches. Germline CDR1 and CDR2: SNHLY and FYNNEI. The CDR3 spans 15 residues. Here the CDR3 reads CASSGRQGGNQPQHF. The DNA for the CDR3 is TGTGCCAGCAGTGGGAGACAGGGTGGCAATCAGCCCCAGCATTTT.

This rearrangement joins TRBV6-1 to TRBJ2-1; 12 nucleotides line up with TRBD2. The CDR3 loop spans 14 amino acids. The germline V gene encodes CDR1 MNHNS and CDR2 SASEGT. With 7 bases clipped from V and 8 bases from J, the junction kept 6 bases outside the gene matches. This CDR3 is CASNPSGGADEQFF. CDR3 bases: TGTGCCAGCAATCCTAGCGGGGGGGCCGATGAGCAGTTCTTC.

The chain uses TRBV2 and TRBJ2-5; 9 bases agree with TRBD2. Germline-derived CDR1 and CDR2 are SNHLY and FYNNEI. CDR3 size: 14 residues. V shed 3 bases and J 6 bases; nucleotides not matched to a gene: 5. The CDR3 is CASSESGGRKTQYF. CDR3 sequence (DNA): TGTGCCAGCAGTGAGAGCGGGGGGAGAAAGACCCAGTACTTC. Together with reference TRBV2 and TRBJ2-5, the CDR3 gives the full variable domain: EPEVTQTPSHQVTQMGQEVILRCVPISNHLYFYWYRQILGQKVEFLVSFYNNEISEKSEIFDDQFSVERPDGSNFTLKIRSTKLEDSAMYFCASSESGGRKTQYFGPGTRLLVL.

The chain recombines TRBV5-5 with TRBJ1-1, with D perhaps TRBD1 (5 bases). This CDR3 spans 14 amino acids. V was trimmed by 2 bases and J by 2 bases, leaving 10 bases between them. The germline V gene has CDR1 SGHKS and CDR2 YYEKEE (reference sequence). CDR3 sequence: CASSFGGPNTEAFF. The CDR3 DNA sequence: TGTGCCAGCAGCTTCGGGGGACCTAACACTGAAGCTTTCTTT.

The chain combines TRBV4-1 with TRBJ1-6; perhaps TRBD1 as D (5 bases). V lost 4 bases, J lost 7 bases, and 26 bases lay in between. CDR1 is MGHRA and CDR2 is YSYEKL in the germline V gene. The length of the CDR3 is 19 residues. The CDR3 spells CASSLNPGPPGLKNSPLHF. The CDR3 nucleotides read TGCGCCAGCAGCCTAAATCCCGGACCACCGGGACTCAAGAATTCACCCCTCCACTTT.

The chain uses TRBV5-1 and TRBJ2-2; 12 positions agree with TRBD2. The CDR3 extends over 19 amino acids. V lost 4 bases to trimming and J lost 5 bases; unmatched junction nucleotides: 15. Germline V CDR1 and CDR2: SGHRS, YFSETQ. The CDR3 protein is CASSLKPTPSGGETGELFF. CDR3 nucleotide sequence: TGCGCCAGCAGCCTAAAACCCACTCCTAGCGGGGGGGAGACCGGGGAGCTGTTTTTT.

This clone was detected once. CDR3 region: CASSVEGRGGPFNEQFF. The CDR3 DNA reads as TGTGCCAGCAGCGTAGAGGGACGGGGGGGGCCCTTTAATGAGCAGTTCTTC. The rearrangement links TRBV9 to TRBJ2-1, with 8 bases lining up with TRBD2. The trim removed 0 bases at V and 7 bases at J, leaving 12 bases unmatched. Per germline, CDR1 SGDLS and CDR2 YYNGEE. This CDR3 comprises 17 residues. Combining the CDR3 with reference TRBV9 and TRBJ2-1 gives the whole variable domain DSGVTQTPKHLITATGQRVTLRCSPRSGDLSVYWYQQSLDQGLQFLIQYYNGEERAKGNILERFSAQQFPDLHSELNLSSLELGDSALYFCASSVEGRGGPFNEQFFGPGTRLTVL.

The rearrangement links TRBV19 to TRBJ2-7; possibly TRBD2 for D (6 bases). This CDR3 has 15 residues. The ends were cut back, 4 bases at V and 0 bases at J, with 13 bases in the middle. CDR1 is LNHDA, CDR2 SQIVND, per germline (reference sequence). The CDR3 is CASSSSGTDSYEQYF. DNA for the CDR3: TGTGCCAGTAGTAGCTCCGGGACTGACTCCTACGAGCAGTACTTC.

V and J are TRBV4-1 and TRBJ2-1, with a weak D call TRBD1 (5 bases). Germline values: CDR1 MGHRA, CDR2 YSYEKL. V lost 1 base, J lost 5 bases, and 9 bases lay in between. The CDR3 runs to 14 residues. CDR3 protein: CASSQVDRDNEQFF. The CDR3, as DNA: TGCGCCAGCAGCCAAGTCGACAGAGACAATGAGCAGTTCTTC.

The chain is built from TRBV30 and TRBJ2-5, with TRBD2 matching over 9 bases. The J segment lost 5 bases and the V segment lost 0 bases, leaving 7 bases of the junction unmatched. Germline CDR1 GTSNPN, CDR2 SVGIG (reference sequence). The CDR3 consists of 15 residues. The CDR3 DNA reads as TGTGCCTGGAGTGTAACTCGCGGGGGGGCTGAGACCCAGTACTTC. Translated: CAWSVTRGGAETQYF. The full variable domain, its missing parts supplied by reference TRBV30 and TRBJ2-5, is SQTIHQWPATLVQPVGSPLSLECTVEGTSNPNLYWYRQAAGRGLQLLFYSVGIGQISSEVPQNLSASRPQDRQFILSSKKLLLSDSGFYLCAWSVTRGGAETQYFGPGTRLLVL.

The chain employs TRBV5-1 and TRBJ2-2, with D perhaps matching TRBD2 (5 bases). The CDR3 has 15 amino acids. Germline values: CDR1 SGHRS, CDR2 YFSETQ. V was cut by 0 bases and J by 5 bases, with 11 bases left in between. CDR3 DNA sequence: TGCGCCAGCAGCTTGGAATCCAGAGGGACCGGGGAGCTGTTTTTT. Its protein product is CASSLESRGTGELFF. Together with reference TRBV5-1 and TRBJ2-2, the CDR3 gives the full variable domain: KAGVTQTPRYLIKTRGQQVTLSCSPISGHRSVSWYQQTPGQGLQFLFEYFSETQRNKGNFPGRFSGRQFSNSRSEMNVSTLELGDSALYLCASSLESRGTGELFFGEGSRLTVL.

This clone occurred a few times. V and J are TRBV5-1 and TRBJ2-7; 8 bases fit TRBD1. The V segment lost 6 bases and the J segment 5 bases; nucleotides outside the gene matches: 16. CDR1 is SGHRS, CDR2 YFSETQ, per germline. This CDR3 contains 16 residues. CDR3: CASTTSRTGRGDEQYF. For the CDR3, the DNA is TGCGCCAGCACCACTTCGCGGACAGGGAGAGGGGACGAGCAGTACTTC.

J is TRBJ2-3 and V is TRBV5-1, with no clear D. The CDR3 extends over 13 amino acids. The V gene lost 1 base and the J gene lost 2 bases, with 5 bases spanning the gap. Germline CDR1 reads SGHRS; CDR2 reads YFSETQ. In DNA, the CDR3 is TGCGCCAGCAGCTTGTTGGCCACAGATACGCAGTATTTT. Amino acids: CASSLLATDTQYF.

This chain uses TRBV18 with TRBJ1-5, with D possibly TRBD1 on 5 matching bases. The CDR3 runs 13 residues. V lost 3 bases and J lost 8, with 11 bases in between. CDR1 and CDR2 (germline): KGHSH, LQKENI. The CDR3 bases are TGTGCCAGCTCACCTAAGAAACAGGAGCCCCAGCATTTT. Protein: CASSPKKQEPQHF. The whole variable domain, remainder taken from reference TRBV18 and TRBJ1-5, is NAGVMQNPRHLVRRRGQEARLRCSPMKGHSHVYWYRQLPEEGLKFMVYLQKENIIDESGMPKERFSAEFPKEGPSILRIQQVVRGDSAAYFCASSPKKQEPQHFGDGTRLSIL.

The table lists this clone with a count of one. CDR3 protein: CASSEWPSTGELFF. CDR3 coding DNA: TGTGCCAGCAGTGAATGGCCAAGTACCGGGGAGCTGTTTTTT. V usage is TRBV25-1 and J usage is TRBJ2-2; D remains ambiguous. CDR1 MGHDK and CDR2 SYGVNS come from the germline V gene. The CDR3 totals 14 residues. V lost 1 base and J 5 bases, leaving 8 bases between the germline ends.

The chain is built from TRBV19 and TRBJ2-2, with D possibly being TRBD1 (5 bases). This CDR3 is 12 amino acids long. Germline CDR1 LNHDA, CDR2 SQIVND (reference sequence). The V and J ends lost 9 bases and 0 bases respectively, with 5 bases between them. The CDR3 DNA sequence: TGTGCCAGCAGGGCGAACACCGGGGAGCTGTTTTTT. This gives the protein CASRANTGELFF. Based on the CDR3 plus reference TRBV19 and TRBJ2-2, the full variable domain is DGGITQSPKYLFRKEGQNVTLSCEQNLNHDAMYWYRQDPGQGLRLIYYSQIVNDFQKGDIAEGYSVSREKKESFPLTVTSAQKNPTAFYLCASRANTGELFFGEGSRLTVL.

The chain uses TRBV11-2 and TRBJ2-2; D gene ambiguous. This CDR3 is built from 14 residues. Germline values: CDR1 SGHAT, CDR2 FQNNGV. The V end was cut by 5 bases, the J end by 6 bases, with 13 bases between. Here the CDR3 reads CASSRARRPGELFF. CDR3 sequence (DNA): TGTGCCAGCAGCCGTGCGAGGCGCCCCGGGGAGCTGTTTTTT. Based on the CDR3 plus reference TRBV11-2 and TRBJ2-2, the full variable domain is EAGVAQSPRYKIIEKRQSVAFWCNPISGHATLYWYQQILGQGPKLLIQFQNNGVVDDSQLPKDRFSAERLKGVDSTLKIQPAKLEDSAVYLCASSRARRPGELFFGEGSRLTVL.

This clone was observed a handful of times. The gene calls are TRBV6-5 and TRBJ2-1; 10 bases are shared with TRBD2. V trimming: 0 bases; J trimming: 7 bases; junction bases outside the gene matches: 3. Germline assignment: CDR1 MNHEY and CDR2 SVGAGI. There are 15 residues in the CDR3. CDR3 DNA: TGTGCCAGCAGTTACTCTCTAGCGGGGGTGAATGAGCAGTTCTTC. Encoded protein: CASSYSLAGVNEQFF.

The rearrangement joins TRBV5-1 to TRBJ1-1; maybe TRBD1 (6 bases). This CDR3 is built from 13 residues. The V and J ends lost 4 bases and 5 bases respectively, with 12 bases between them. CDR1 and CDR2 (germline): SGHRS, YFSETQ. This CDR3 is CASSPGGHTEAFF. CDR3 in DNA: TGCGCCAGCAGCCCGGGGGGGCATACTGAAGCTTTCTTT.

In its sample, this clone was seen a few times. In DNA form, the CDR3 reads TGTGCCAGCAGCGTATCGCCTCTTACAAACTACGAGCAGTACTTC. This codes for CASSVSPLTNYEQYF. V is TRBV9 and J is TRBJ2-7; D gene unclear. Germline values: CDR1 SGDLS, CDR2 YYNGEE. The ends were cut back, 1 base at V and 3 bases at J, with 14 bases in the middle. This CDR3 is built from 15 residues.

The chain combines TRBV4-2 with TRBJ1-4; D gene unclear. CDR1 is LGHNA and CDR2 is YNFKEQ in the germline V gene. Deletions cut 0 bases from V and 8 bases from J, with 19 bases between. The CDR3 runs to 17 residues. CDR3 nucleotides: TGTGCCAGCAGCCAAGATCGGCGAAGGACTACTGGAGAAAAACTGTTTTTT. Translating it yields CASSQDRRRTTGEKLFF.

This chain links TRBV5-1 with TRBJ1-2, with D unclear. The V gene's germline CDR1 is SGHRS and CDR2 YFSETQ. The V end lost 3 bases, the J end lost 4 bases, and 4 bases lay between the germline ends. There are 11 residues in the CDR3. CDR3 sequence: CASSSLYGYTF. The DNA of the CDR3 is TGCGCCAGCAGCTCCCTCTATGGCTACACCTTC.

This chain uses TRBV6-5 with TRBJ1-1; D remains unclear. CDR3 size: 14 residues. Germline V gene sequence: CDR1 MNHEY, CDR2 SVGAGI. V was shortened by 4 bases and J by 2 bases, with 11 bases between the two germline ends. This CDR3 is CASSSLQANTEAFF. In DNA, the CDR3 is TGTGCCAGCAGTTCCCTCCAGGCTAACACTGAAGCTTTCTTT.

This clone was seen a handful of times. The chain joins TRBV4-2 to TRBJ2-1; 10 positions agree with TRBD2. The trim removed 0 bases at V and 12 bases at J, leaving 11 bases unmatched. In germline, CDR1 is LGHNA, CDR2 YNFKEQ. The CDR3 runs 16 residues. CDR3 in amino acids: CASSQDEQRGGRVQFF. As DNA, the CDR3 is TGTGCCAGCAGCCAAGATGAACAGCGGGGGGGTAGAGTGCAGTTCTTC.

This clone appeared a single time. This chain links TRBV9 with TRBJ1-4, with D perhaps matching TRBD1 (5 bases). V was trimmed by 3 bases and J by 2 bases, leaving 14 bases between them. CDR1 and CDR2 (germline): SGDLS, YYNGEE. The CDR3 totals 16 residues. This chain's CDR3 is CASSEDGGETNEKLFF. The CDR3 nucleotides are TGTGCCAGCAGCGAAGACGGGGGGGAGACTAATGAAAAACTGTTTTTT.

Only one count was recorded for this clone. The genes are TRBV9 and TRBJ2-7; 8 bases fit TRBD1. The CDR3 has 14 amino acids. V shed 2 bases, J shed 3 bases, and the junction held 4 bases outside the gene matches. Per the germline V gene, CDR1 is SGDLS and CDR2 is YYNGEE. The DNA for the CDR3 is TGTGCCAGCAGCGTGGGACAGGCAGGCTACGAGCAGTACTTC. It is translated as CASSVGQAGYEQYF.

This chain links TRBV20-1 with TRBJ1-2; D unresolved. Between the trimmed V and J ends, which lost 4 bases and 4 bases, there was a span of 7 bases. Germline loops: CDR1 DFQATT, CDR2 SNEGSKA (reference sequence). The CDR3 totals 11 residues. The CDR3 protein is CSAKFGYGYTF. The CDR3, as DNA: TGCAGTGCTAAGTTCGGCTATGGCTACACCTTC.

The rearrangement joins TRBV6-5 to TRBJ2-1, with D perhaps matching TRBD1 (6 bases). The germline V gene encodes CDR1 MNHEY and CDR2 SVGAGI. V gave up 6 bases and J gave up 6 bases, with 18 bases separating them. This CDR3 contains 15 residues. The CDR3 region is CASSPGVEGINEQFF. CDR3 in DNA: TGTGCCAGCAGCCCAGGGGTAGAGGGGATCAATGAGCAGTTCTTC.